One sample yielded the 24 T cell receptor beta chains listed below, sequenced in a study of T-cell memory formation after mild COVID-19 (dated by TCRdb to about 2021). The library relied on 5' RACE. These reads were obtained on an Illumina NovaSeq 6000. TCRdb took the public reads, trimmed them with fastp at Q25, ran MiXCR for clone calling and kept in-frame beta chains. One record per CDR3 amino acid sequence lists the most common genes and DNA. The sample contains about 280,000 distinct CDR3 sequences, around 8% of them found a single time. The ten most abundant clones make up 22% of the sample. The source material was PBMCs or a T cell subset sorted from them (not recorded which). These receptors all stem from a man between 18 and 29 years old who had mild COVID-19 (a few samples of this study predate the infection). The sample titles of this study are shuffled in the database, so cell type and time point are left out; the donor was told from shared clones.

This clonotype was seen a handful of times. The rearrangement links TRBV21-1 to TRBJ2-5; TRBD1, the table's D call, lacks a check against the DNA. TRBV21-1 is assigned pseudogene status. There are 19 residues in the CDR3. DNA of the CDR3: TGTGCCAGCAGCAAAGGGTGGACAGGGGCCAACGAGGGGGAAGAGACCCAGTACTTC. It specifies CASSKGWTGANEGEETQYF.

This clonotype was observed a few times. V and J are TRBV11-2 and TRBJ1-1, with D uncertain. The V end lost 7 bases, the J end lost 6 bases, and 9 bases lay between the germline ends. There are 11 residues in the CDR3. Germline-derived CDR1 and CDR2 are SGHAT and FQNNGV. CDR3 DNA sequence: TGTGCCAGCATGAGCATAGCTGAAGCTTTCTTT. It specifies CASMSIAEAFF.

This rearrangement joins TRBV15 to TRBJ2-1; no firm D call. Germline CDR1 and CDR2: LNHNV and YYDKDF (reference sequence). CDR3 length equals 16 residues. V was shortened by 5 bases and J by 9 bases, with 23 bases between the two germline ends. CDR3: CATSPLAASRAGEQFF. CDR3 in DNA: TGTGCCACCAGCCCCCTGGCGGCCTCAAGGGCCGGTGAGCAGTTCTTC.

The rearrangement joins TRBV5-1 to TRBJ1-3; D remains ambiguous. V lost 4 bases and J lost 0, with 8 bases in between. Germline V gene data show CDR1 as SGHRS and CDR2 as YFSETQ. The CDR3 has 14 amino acids. In DNA, the CDR3 is TGCGCCAGCAGCGAGGGCCTCTCTGGAAACACCATATATTTT. Protein: CASSEGLSGNTIYF.

This chain joins TRBV4-3 and TRBJ1-2, with D possibly matching TRBD1 (6 bases). Germline loops: CDR1 LGHNA, CDR2 YSLEER. Trimming removed 8 bases from V and 2 bases from J, with 12 bases in between. The CDR3 length is 13 residues. The CDR3 spells CASRGQGNYGYTF. DNA for the CDR3: TGCGCCAGCCGAGGTCAGGGGAACTATGGCTACACCTTC.

There are many counts of this clonotype. CDR3 in amino acids: CASSSGTGTYEQYF. CDR3 sequence (DNA): TGTGCCAGCAGCTCCGGGACAGGGACCTACGAGCAGTACTTC. This chain links TRBV19 with TRBJ2-7, with 9 positions matching TRBD1. After removal of 9 bases from V and 2 bases from J, the junction contained 8 bases not matched to a gene. CDR3 length equals 14 residues. CDR1 is LNHDA, CDR2 SQIVND, per germline (reference sequence). Full variable domain (rest looked up from reference TRBV19 and TRBJ2-7): DGGITQSPKYLFRKEGQNVTLSCEQNLNHDAMYWYRQDPGQGLRLIYYSQIVNDFQKGDIAEGYSVSREKKESFPLTVTSAQKNPTAFYLCASSSGTGTYEQYFGPGTRLTVT.

The CDR3 sequence is CASSQGSGVYQETQYF. Here the CDR3 DNA reads TGTGCCAGCAGCCAAGGATCAGGAGTGTACCAAGAGACCCAGTACTTC. The chain joins TRBV3-1 to TRBJ2-5; D gene uncertain. V was trimmed by 1 base and J by 0 bases, leaving 12 bases between them. This CDR3 has 16 amino acids. Germline values: CDR1 LGHDT, CDR2 YNNKEL (reference sequence).

CDR3 amino acids: CASSFPGGHNEQFF. The CDR3 bases are TGTGCCAGCAGCTTTCCGGGGGGGCACAATGAGCAGTTCTTC. V gene TRBV5-6 combines with J gene TRBJ2-1, with TRBD2 matching over 8 bases. The CDR3 runs to 14 residues. The ends lost 2 bases at V and 5 bases at J; junction bases unmatched: 3. The germline CDR1 and CDR2 sequences are SGHDT and YYEEEE.

This clonotype was counted at least ten times. V is TRBV7-8 and J is TRBJ2-5; maybe TRBD2 (5 bases). The CDR3 runs 13 residues. CDR1 is SGHVS, CDR2 FQNEAQ, per germline. Trimming pared 1 base from V and 5 bases from J, leaving 8 bases between. CDR3: CASSLGGLETQYF. The CDR3 nucleotides read TGTGCCAGCAGCTTAGGAGGGTTGGAGACCCAGTACTTC.

This clonotype was picked up a small number of times. The CDR3 reads CASSLASYDRYSNQPQHF. CDR3 bases: TGTGCCAGCAGTTTAGCGTCCTACGACAGATATAGCAATCAGCCCCAGCATTTT. The chain carries TRBV12-3 or TRBV12-4 and TRBJ1-5, with D perhaps matching TRBD1 (5 bases). The CDR3 covers 18 residues. The ends were cut back, 0 bases at V and 0 bases at J, with 15 bases in the middle.

This clonotype was seen many times. The chain combines TRBV5-1 with TRBJ1-5; tentatively, D is TRBD1 (5 bases). The CDR3 runs 16 residues. Germline CDR1 SGHRS, CDR2 YFSETQ. V lost 7 bases, J lost 2 bases, and 19 bases lay in between. The CDR3 loop reads CASRPGGTAGNQPQHF. CDR3 nucleotides: TGCGCCAGCCGCCCCGGGGGGACGGCAGGCAATCAGCCCCAGCATTTT.

The sample holds a few counts of this clonotype. The V call is TRBV4-1, the J call TRBJ1-5, with D maybe TRBD1 (6 bases). The V gene's germline CDR1 is MGHRA and CDR2 YSYEKL. The CDR3 has 17 residues. Trimming shortened V by 0 bases and J by 2 bases, and 14 bases separated the two germline ends. CDR3 region: CASSQDRGRGGNQPQHF. CDR3 bases: TGCGCCAGCAGCCAAGATCGAGGCAGGGGTGGCAATCAGCCCCAGCATTTT.

This clonotype was seen a handful of times. This sequence joins TRBV28 and TRBJ2-7; the match to TRBD1 covers 9 bases. The V and J ends lost 11 bases and 9 bases, in that order; junction bases with no gene match: 11. This CDR3 has 12 amino acids. Germline CDR1 is MDHEN and CDR2 is SYDVKM. The CDR3 region is CASCSGQGTQYV. The CDR3 coding sequence is TGTGCCTCGTGCTCGGGACAGGGAACGCAGTACGTC.

The gene calls are TRBV5-1 and TRBJ1-6; unclear D gene. Deletions cut 2 bases from V and 0 bases from J, with 15 bases between. The CDR3 has 18 amino acids. The germline V gene encodes CDR1 SGHRS and CDR2 YFSETQ. This chain's CDR3 is CASSLTSIGSSYNSPLHF. CDR3 bases: TGCGCCAGCAGCTTAACGAGTATCGGCAGCTCCTATAATTCACCCCTCCACTTT.

This clonotype has only a few counts. CDR3 sequence: CASSVTGTGFLETQYF. The CDR3 coding sequence is TGTGCCAGCAGCGTTACCGGGACAGGATTTCTGGAGACCCAGTACTTC. The chain couples TRBV9 to TRBJ2-5, with TRBD1 matching over 8 bases. This CDR3 is built from 16 residues. V shed 2 bases, J shed 5 bases, and the junction held 11 bases outside the gene matches. Germline CDR1 reads SGDLS; CDR2 reads YYNGEE.

This clonotype was seen ten or more times. The chain joins TRBV7-9 to TRBJ2-1, with D possibly TRBD2 on 6 matching bases. Trimming cost V 5 bases and J 10 bases, with 15 bases left between them. Germline-derived CDR1 and CDR2 are SEHNR and FQNEAQ (reference sequence). The CDR3 consists of 13 residues. CDR3 DNA sequence: TGTGCCAGCAGCAGAGAGGTTAGCGGCGAGCAGTTCTTC. It is translated as CASSREVSGEQFF.

The CDR3 sequence: CASSLQRGGIYEQYF. DNA for the CDR3: TGTGCCAGCAGCTTACAGCGGGGGGGGATTTACGAGCAGTACTTC. The chain links TRBV5-6 to TRBJ2-7, with 10 bases matching TRBD2. J gave up 4 bases and V 2 bases, and 6 bases lay outside the gene matches. The CDR3 runs 15 residues. Germline V lookup: CDR1 SGHDT, CDR2 YYEEEE.

In its sample, this clonotype was seen many times. This sequence joins TRBV10-3 and TRBJ2-2; D gene uncertain. Trimming took 2 bases from V and 7 from J, leaving 14 bases between them. CDR3 length: 15 amino acids. Germline assignment: CDR1 ENHRY and CDR2 SYGVKD. DNA for the CDR3: TGTGCCATCAGTGAGCCGTTCGACCGAGGCGGGGAGCTGTTTTTT. It codes for CAISEPFDRGGELFF.

This clonotype was seen at least ten times. V is TRBV4-3 and J is TRBJ1-3; D unresolved. The CDR3 is 17 residues long. In germline, CDR1 is LGHNA, CDR2 YSLEER. The V end was cut by 1 base, the J end by 2 bases, with 15 bases between. The CDR3 DNA reads TGCGCCAGCAGCCAAGCCTACAAGGTCATAACTGGAAACACCATATATTTT. It codes for CASSQAYKVITGNTIYF.

V and J are TRBV5-4 and TRBJ2-2; 12 bases line up with TRBD2. Germline V gene data show CDR1 as SGHNT and CDR2 as YYREEE (reference sequence). The ends lost 4 bases at V and 1 base at J; junction bases unmatched: 2. The CDR3 runs 16 residues. Here the CDR3 reads CASSRLAGVNTGELFF. In DNA, the CDR3 is TGTGCCAGCAGCCGACTAGCGGGGGTGAACACCGGGGAGCTGTTTTTT.

V gene TRBV7-9 combines with J gene TRBJ2-1, with 8 bases lining up with TRBD2. Trimming removed 4 bases from V and 0 bases from J; junction bases left unmatched: 8. This CDR3 comprises 17 residues. Germline V lookup: CDR1 SEHNR, CDR2 FQNEAQ (reference sequence). The DNA for the CDR3 is TGTGCCAGCAGCTCCAGACTAGCGCTGAGCTCCTACAATGAGCAGTTCTTC. Translated: CASSSRLALSSYNEQFF.

This clonotype was picked up a small number of times. The chain combines TRBV5-1 with TRBJ2-3; D may correspond to TRBD1 or TRBD2 (5 bases each). Per germline, CDR1 SGHRS and CDR2 YFSETQ. The CDR3 covers 14 residues. Trimming took 3 bases from V and 2 from J, leaving 10 bases between them. The CDR3 DNA reads as TGCGCCAGCAGCTGGCCGGGACCCACAGATACGCAGTATTTT. This codes for CASSWPGPTDTQYF.

The table lists this clonotype with many counts. The genes are TRBV6-1 and TRBJ2-5, with TRBD2 identical over 8 bases. The CDR3 contains 16 residues. V trimming: 0 bases; J trimming: 3 bases; junction bases outside the gene matches: 6. Germline-derived CDR1 and CDR2 are MNHNS and SASEGT. The CDR3 DNA is TGTGCCAGCAGTGAAGCGATCGGTAGCGGGGAAGAGACCCAGTACTTC. Its protein is CASSEAIGSGEETQYF.

This clonotype was seen a handful of times. The chain links TRBV7-2 to TRBJ1-1; D not resolved. The CDR3 spans 14 residues. The ends were cut back, 2 bases at V and 1 base at J, with 8 bases in the middle. Germline assignment: CDR1 SGHTA and CDR2 FQGNSA. This chain's CDR3 is CASSLPLGNTEAFF. DNA of the CDR3: TGTGCCAGCAGCTTACCACTGGGGAACACTGAAGCTTTCTTT.